This TCR beta chain is drawn from a study of cytomegalovirus exposure and HLA in healthy donors. Findings of the study overall: V- and J-gene trimming in TCR beta was tied to a missense DCLRE1C variant by an analysis performed later.

As for the donors, each was a healthy bone marrow donor. With respect to this clone: Antigen unknown.

In germline, CDR1 is MGHRA, CDR2 YSYEKL. The germline V and J ends were trimmed by 3 bases and 5 bases, with 13 bases remaining between them. The CDR3 has 14 amino acids. Researchers ran the PCR with 60 Vbeta and 13 Jbeta primers. In the authors' methods: Later work found 74 million or so unique TCR beta chains, with about 10 million shared. Clones were read by immunoSEQ multiplex PCR, and TCRdb kept only the in-frame ones, dropping some. V and J calls and clone size are given by that table; D and trimming were obtained from the DNA. The profile covers about 200,000 clones, with 82% appearing a single time and about 2.5% taken by the ten largest.

This TCR was sampled from a woman aged 40 to 50 in good health and CMV-seronegative. The specimen sequenced was PBMCs. This chain links TRBV4-1 with TRBJ1-2, with TRBD1 as a possible D gene (5 bases). The CDR3 DNA follows: TGCGCCAGCAGCCAGACGGGGGTTTGGTATGGCTACACCTTC. Its protein product is CASSQTGVWYGYTF.